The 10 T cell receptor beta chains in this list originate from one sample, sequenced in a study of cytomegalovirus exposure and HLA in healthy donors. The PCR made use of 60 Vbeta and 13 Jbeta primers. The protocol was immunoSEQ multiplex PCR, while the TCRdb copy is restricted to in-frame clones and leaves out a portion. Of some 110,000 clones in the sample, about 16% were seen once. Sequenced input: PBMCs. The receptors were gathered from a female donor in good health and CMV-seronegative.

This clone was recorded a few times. DNA of the CDR3: TGTGCCTGGAGTAGGGGGGGGCTGATGAAGACCCAGTACTTC. Its translation is CAWSRGGLMKTQYF. This chain uses TRBV30 with TRBJ2-5, with a weak D call TRBD2 (7 bases). The CDR3 runs to 14 residues. The V end was cut by 2 bases, the J end by 6 bases, with 16 bases between. Germline lookup yields CDR1 GTSNPN and CDR2 SVGIG (reference sequence).

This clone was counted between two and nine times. Here the CDR3 reads CASSQDRGISYEQYF. The CDR3 bases are TGCGCCAGCAGCCAAGATCGGGGGATCTCCTACGAGCAGTACTTC. The genes are TRBV4-3 and TRBJ2-7, with D perhaps matching TRBD2 (6 bases). Trimming left V 0 bases short and J 0 bases short, with 9 bases between. CDR1 LGHNA and CDR2 YSLEER come from the germline V gene. The CDR3 sequence is 15 residues long.

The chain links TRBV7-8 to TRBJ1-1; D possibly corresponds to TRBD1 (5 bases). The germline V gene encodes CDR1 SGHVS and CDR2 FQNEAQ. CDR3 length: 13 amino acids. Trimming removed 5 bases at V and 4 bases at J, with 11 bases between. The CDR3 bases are TGTGCCAGCAGCCCCCGCGGGGGCACTGAAGCTTTCTTT. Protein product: CASSPRGGTEAFF.

CDR3 sequence reads: CASSFPFDKTGGELFF. CDR3 sequence (DNA): TGTGCCAGCAGCTTCCCATTCGACAAGACCGGCGGGGAGCTGTTTTTT. This sequence joins TRBV13 and TRBJ2-2, with no clear D. The CDR3 loop spans 16 amino acids. Germline lookup yields CDR1 PRHDT and CDR2 FYEKMQ (reference sequence). V was trimmed by 3 bases and J by 7 bases, leaving 18 bases between them.

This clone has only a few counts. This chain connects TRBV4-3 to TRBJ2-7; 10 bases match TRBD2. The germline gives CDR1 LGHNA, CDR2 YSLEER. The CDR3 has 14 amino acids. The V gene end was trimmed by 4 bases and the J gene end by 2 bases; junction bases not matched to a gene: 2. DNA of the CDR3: TGCGCCAGCAGCCTAGGGACTAGCGCCTACGAGCAGTACTTC. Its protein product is CASSLGTSAYEQYF.

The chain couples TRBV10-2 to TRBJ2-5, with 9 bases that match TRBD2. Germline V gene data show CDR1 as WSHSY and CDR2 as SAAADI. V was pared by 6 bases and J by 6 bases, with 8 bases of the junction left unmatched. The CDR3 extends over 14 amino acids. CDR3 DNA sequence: TGCGCCAGCAGCGAGCGGGGGGATGAGAAGACCCAGTACTTC. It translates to CASSERGDEKTQYF.

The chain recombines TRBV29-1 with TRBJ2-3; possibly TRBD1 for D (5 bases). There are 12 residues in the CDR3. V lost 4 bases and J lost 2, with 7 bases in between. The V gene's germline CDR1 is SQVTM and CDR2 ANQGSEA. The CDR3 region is CSVGQSTDTQYF. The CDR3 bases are TGCAGCGTTGGACAGTCCACAGATACGCAGTATTTT.

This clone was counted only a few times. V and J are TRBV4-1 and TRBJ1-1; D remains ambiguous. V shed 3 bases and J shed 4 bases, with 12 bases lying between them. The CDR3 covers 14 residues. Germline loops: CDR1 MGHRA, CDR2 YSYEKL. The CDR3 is CASSHDDLVTEAFF. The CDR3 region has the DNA TGCGCCAGCAGCCACGATGACTTGGTCACTGAAGCTTTCTTT.

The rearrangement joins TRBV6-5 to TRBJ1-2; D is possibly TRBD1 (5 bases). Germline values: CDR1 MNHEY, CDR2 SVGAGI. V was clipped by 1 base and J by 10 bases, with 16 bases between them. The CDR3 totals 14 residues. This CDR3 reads CASSYWGVGEDYTF. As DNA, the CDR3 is TGTGCCAGCAGTTACTGGGGGGTGGGCGAAGACTACACCTTC.

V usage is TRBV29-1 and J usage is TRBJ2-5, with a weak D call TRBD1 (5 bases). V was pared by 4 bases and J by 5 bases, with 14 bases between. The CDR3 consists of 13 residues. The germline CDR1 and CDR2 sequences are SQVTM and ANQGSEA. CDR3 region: CSVAASPGETQYF. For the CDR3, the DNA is TGCAGCGTTGCGGCGTCGCCAGGGGAGACCCAGTACTTC.